This T cell receptor beta chain appears in the sequencing data of a study of T cell repertoires in aging, cancer and after chemotherapy. The wider study: The full dataset contained approximately 9.6 million TCR reads. Broader study findings: No conclusions about immunological memory after chemotherapy can be drawn from the repertoire data. Healthy donors lost TCR diversity with age mainly through richness, cancer patients through richness and evenness.

This clonotype ranks as large (0.1 to 1%). The antigen is unknown. A mixed TRB-A/B primer pool amplified rearranged TRB by multiplex touch-down PCR. TCRdb reanalysed the multiplex PCR reads using MiXCR and keeps one entry per CDR3 protein. Among 1,500 or so distinct CDR3 sequences listed, about 28% were seen once. Trimming pared 5 bases from V and 6 bases from J, leaving 11 bases between. Germline loops: CDR1 SGHVS, CDR2 FNYEAQ. The CDR3 loop spans 13 amino acids. Amplification of TCR beta used genomic DNA extracted from peripheral blood. Sequencing input: blood. This clonotype was obtained from a human donor with a solid tumor. The genes are TRBV7-6 and TRBJ2-1; D is perhaps TRBD1 (5 bases). The CDR3 spells CASSLDSPNEQFF. As DNA, the CDR3 is TGTGCCAGCAGCCTAGACAGTCCCAATGAGCAGTTCTTC.